This entry features one T cell receptor beta chain sequence. This entry belongs to a study of blood T cell repertoires in COVID-19. Looking at the study overall: From the United States, Italy and Spain came samples of acute and convalescent COVID-19. From T cells, B-cell-depleted T cells, or PBMCs came the material, which was cDNA or gDNA.

In the source study's methods: Researchers report that nucleated cell counts were estimated from reference gene primer amplification. Profiled with immunoSEQ multiplex PCR; TCRdb holds only in-frame clones, not every one. That table furnishes V, J and clone size, whereas the DNA furnished D and trimming. The top ten hold 8% to 10% of the sample, which has some 40,000 clones, over 75% seen once. The sample was peripheral blood. This TCR was sampled from a human donor in a cohort sampled during active COVID-19.

This chain's CDR3 is CASSSTSGISYNEQFF. The CDR3 bases are TGTGCCAGCAGCTCCACTAGCGGTATCTCCTACAATGAGCAGTTCTTC. The chain has TRBV7-2 and TRBJ2-1; 8 bases match TRBD2. Germline-derived CDR1 and CDR2 are SGHTA and FQGNSA. The V and J ends lost 4 bases and 0 bases, in that order; junction bases with no gene match: 5. This CDR3 spans 16 amino acids.